These 20 T cell receptor beta chains share one sample of origin, sequenced in a study of blood T cell repertoires in COVID-19. Only in-frame clones appear in the TCRdb table, and some are missing; sequencing was by immunoSEQ multiplex PCR. The sample records over 120,000 clones, about 75% being singletons. Material for sequencing was PBMCs or T cells enriched from blood (not recorded which). The receptors were gathered from a woman aged 45-65 years who had recovered from COVID-19.

In nucleotides, the CDR3 is TGTGCCAGCAGCCCCCGGGACAGGGTCTCTGGAAACACCATATATTTT. It is translated as CASSPRDRVSGNTIYF. This chain links TRBV14 with TRBJ1-3, with TRBD1 identical over 9 bases. The V gene's germline CDR1 is SGHDN and CDR2 FVKESK. The CDR3 consists of 16 residues. V gave up 4 bases and J gave up 0 bases; unmatched junction bases: 4.

V usage is TRBV24-1 and J usage is TRBJ2-1; no definite D call. Germline CDR1 KGHDR, CDR2 SFDVKD. CDR3 length equals 15 residues. The ends were cut back, 5 bases at V and 1 base at J, with 11 bases in the middle. CDR3 DNA: TGTGCCACCAGTGGTGGCGGTCGGTCCTACAATGAGCAGTTCTTC. This gives the protein CATSGGGRSYNEQFF.

In the case of this clone: A much larger clone sits a single nucleotide away, making a read error possible. Other nucleotide sequences from this sample produce the same CDR3. This rearrangement joins TRBV24-1 to TRBJ2-1; 7 positions agree with TRBD1. Losses at the gene ends were 0 bases for V and 8 bases for J; bases not matched to a gene: 0. The CDR3 runs to 13 residues. The germline V gene has CDR1 KGHDR and CDR2 SFDVKD. The CDR3 region is CATSDLTGDEQFF. The CDR3 DNA sequence: TGTGCCACCAGTGATTTGACAGGGGATGAGCAGTTCTTC.

The V call is TRBV29-1, the J call TRBJ2-1, with 7 bases that match TRBD2. Germline V lookup: CDR1 SQVTM, CDR2 ANQGSEA. The CDR3 runs 13 residues. V shed 4 bases, J shed 4 bases, and the junction held 4 bases outside the gene matches. CDR3 DNA: TGCAGCGTTGGGGGGGGGTCATACAATGAGCAGTTCTTC. This sequence encodes CSVGGGSYNEQFF.

This clone was recorded a few times. V gene TRBV4-1 combines with J gene TRBJ2-1, with TRBD2 matching over 12 bases. Unmatched junction bases numbered 9, after V lost 0 bases and J lost 9 bases. Germline loops: CDR1 MGHRA, CDR2 YSYEKL. The CDR3 is 17 residues long. The CDR3 nucleotides read TGCGCCAGCAGCCAAGATTTGCCGGCTAGCGGGGGGGGTGAGCAGTTCTTC. It codes for CASSQDLPASGGGEQFF.

This chain joins TRBV4-1 and TRBJ1-1, with 8 nucleotides matching TRBD1. The CDR3 extends over 12 amino acids. CDR1 MGHRA and CDR2 YSYEKL come from the germline V gene. Unmatched junction bases numbered 3, after V lost 6 bases and J lost 6 bases. CDR3 sequence: CASSPGGPEAFF. In DNA form, the CDR3 reads TGCGCCAGCAGTCCAGGGGGCCCTGAAGCTTTCTTT.

This clone was detected only a few times. The rearrangement joins TRBV3-1 (or the pseudogene TRBV3-2) to TRBJ2-3, with D maybe TRBD2 (6 bases). The V gene lost 0 bases and the J gene lost 1 base, with 11 bases spanning the gap. CDR1 LGHDT and CDR2 YNNKEL come from the germline V gene (reference sequence). There are 16 residues in the CDR3. The CDR3 sequence: CASSQEPREGTDTQYF. CDR3 in DNA: TGTGCCAGCAGCCAAGAACCCAGGGAGGGCACAGATACGCAGTATTTT.

The rearrangement links TRBV3-1 (or the pseudogene TRBV3-2) to TRBJ2-7, with 9 bases that match TRBD1. Looked up from germline, CDR1 is LGHDT and CDR2 is YNNKEL (reference sequence). V was pared by 4 bases and J by 2 bases, with 9 bases of the junction left unmatched. This CDR3 comprises 16 residues. Here the CDR3 reads CASSPMGQGAPYEQYF. CDR3 sequence (DNA): TGTGCCAGCAGCCCCATGGGACAGGGAGCCCCCTACGAGCAGTACTTC.

The chain combines TRBV7-6 with TRBJ2-1; 7 nucleotides match TRBD2. Germline values: CDR1 SGHVS, CDR2 FNYEAQ. The V segment lost 1 base and the J segment 4 bases; nucleotides outside the gene matches: 10. The length of the CDR3 is 17 residues. The CDR3 here is CASSLEGGGSGYNEQFF. CDR3 nucleotides: TGTGCCAGCAGCTTAGAGGGCGGGGGTAGCGGATACAATGAGCAGTTCTTC.

The V and J genes are TRBV6-1 and TRBJ2-7; TRBD2 aligns across 10 bases. From germline, CDR1 is MNHNS and CDR2 SASEGT. The CDR3 has 15 residues. Unmatched junction bases numbered 2, after V lost 3 bases and J lost 0 bases. The CDR3 is CASSDSGGISYEQYF. In nucleotides, the CDR3 is TGTGCCAGCAGTGATAGCGGGGGGATCTCCTACGAGCAGTACTTC.

The V and J genes are TRBV27 and TRBJ1-1; 9 bases line up with TRBD1. This CDR3 has 15 residues. Germline values: CDR1 MNHEY, CDR2 SMNVEV (reference sequence). After removal of 3 bases from V and 5 bases from J, the junction contained 7 bases not matched to a gene. CDR3 bases: TGTGCCAGCAGTTTGCGGGGGACAGGGAGTACTGAAGCTTTCTTT. Its protein product is CASSLRGTGSTEAFF.

The V call is TRBV2, the J call TRBJ1-1; 7 bases line up with TRBD1. CDR1 is SNHLY and CDR2 is FYNNEI in the germline V gene. The CDR3 loop spans 14 amino acids. J gave up 0 bases and V 6 bases, and 4 bases lay outside the gene matches. The CDR3 spells CASRGDSMNTEAFF. CDR3 nucleotide sequence: TGTGCCAGCAGGGGGGACAGTATGAACACTGAAGCTTTCTTT.

CDR3 nucleotides: TGCGCCAGCAGCTTAGGTCCAGGAGGGTCACCCCTCCACTTT. Translating it yields CASSLGPGGSPLHF. The rearrangement uses TRBV5-1 and TRBJ1-6; D not resolved. This CDR3 region has 14 residues. Germline assignment: CDR1 SGHRS and CDR2 YFSETQ. V gave up 2 bases and J gave up 10 bases, with 13 bases separating them.

The table lists this clone with a few counts. This chain joins TRBV6-1 and TRBJ1-4; 8 bases line up with TRBD1. The CDR3 has 15 residues. V trimming: 1 base; J trimming: 12 bases; junction bases outside the gene matches: 10. Germline CDR1 is MNHNS and CDR2 is SASEGT. The CDR3, as DNA: TGTGCCAGCAGTGAAGGGGGGACAGGATATATGGAACTGTTTTTT. Translation gives CASSEGGTGYMELFF.

The rearrangement uses TRBV21-1 and TRBJ2-1; TRBD1, the table's D call, was not compared with the DNA. TRBV21-1 is a pseudogene locus. The CDR3 has 14 amino acids. The CDR3 region has the DNA TGTGCCAGCAGCATACCCGGGACAACCGGCGAGCAGTTCTTC. It is translated as CASSIPGTTGEQFF.

V usage is TRBV7-9 and J usage is TRBJ1-4; D may be TRBD1 (6 bases). V gave up 4 bases and J gave up 8 bases, with 8 bases separating them. The CDR3 loop spans 12 amino acids. Germline V gives CDR1 SEHNR, CDR2 FQNEAQ (reference sequence). CDR3 residues: CASSSGQEKLFF. The CDR3 nucleotides read TGTGCCAGCAGCTCTGGACAGGAAAAACTGTTTTTT.

J is TRBJ2-5 and V is TRBV3-1 (or the pseudogene TRBV3-2); D may be TRBD2 (5 bases). The length of the CDR3 is 13 residues. Germline CDR1 reads LGHDT; CDR2 reads YNNKEL (reference sequence). Between the trimmed V and J ends, which lost 8 bases and 4 bases, there was a span of 14 bases. In nucleotides, the CDR3 is TGTGCCAGCGGTAGCAGAGGGAGAGAGACCCAGTACTTC. It is translated as CASGSRGRETQYF.

This chain uses TRBV19 with TRBJ2-5; TRBD1 agrees at 8 bases. Germline values: CDR1 LNHDA, CDR2 SQIVND (reference sequence). After removal of 3 bases from V and 9 bases from J, the junction contained 6 bases not matched to a gene. This CDR3 is 13 amino acids long. CDR3 nucleotide sequence: TGTGCCAGTAGTATGGGACAGGCCAGGGCCCAGTACTTC. Translating it yields CASSMGQARAQYF.

This clone was detected once. This chain joins TRBV6-1 and TRBJ2-7; D unclear. Germline V gene sequence: CDR1 MNHNS, CDR2 SASEGT. The V end lost 3 bases, the J end lost 0 bases, and 6 bases lay between the germline ends. This CDR3 is 13 amino acids long. The CDR3 protein is CASSESISYEQYF. The CDR3 nucleotides are TGTGCCAGCAGTGAGTCTATCTCCTACGAGCAGTACTTC.

The J gene is TRBJ2-7, the V gene TRBV27, with D perhaps TRBD2 (6 bases). V dropped 5 bases and J dropped 4 bases, with 15 bases sitting between them. The CDR3 has 14 residues. Germline values: CDR1 MNHEY, CDR2 SMNVEV (reference sequence). The CDR3 bases are TGTGCCAGCAGTCCCGGGGGACTCCTGTACGAGCAGTACTTC. Residues: CASSPGGLLYEQYF.